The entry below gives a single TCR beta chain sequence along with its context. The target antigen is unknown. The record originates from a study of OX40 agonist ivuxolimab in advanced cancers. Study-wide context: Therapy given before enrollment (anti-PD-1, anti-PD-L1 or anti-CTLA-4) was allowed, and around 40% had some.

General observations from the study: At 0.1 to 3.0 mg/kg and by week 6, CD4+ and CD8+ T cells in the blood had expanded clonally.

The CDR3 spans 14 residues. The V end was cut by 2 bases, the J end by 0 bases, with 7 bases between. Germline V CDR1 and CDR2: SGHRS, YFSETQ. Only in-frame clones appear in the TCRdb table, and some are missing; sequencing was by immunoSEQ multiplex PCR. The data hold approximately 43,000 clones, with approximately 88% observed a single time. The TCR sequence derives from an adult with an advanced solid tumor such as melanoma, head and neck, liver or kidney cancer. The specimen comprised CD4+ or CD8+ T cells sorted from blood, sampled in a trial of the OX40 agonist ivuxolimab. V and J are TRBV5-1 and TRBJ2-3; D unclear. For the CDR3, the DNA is TGCGCCAGCAGCTTTTCCTCTAGCACAGATACGCAGTATTTT. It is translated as CASSFSSSTDTQYF.